These 16 T cell receptor beta chains share one sample of origin, sequenced in a study of Graves' ophthalmopathy and Graves' hyperthyroidism. RNA served as the template for amplifying TCR beta CDR3 regions. HTBI-primed first-round RT-PCR preceded second-round multiplex PCR. MiXCR was run by TCRdb on the multiplex PCR reads, yielding one entry per CDR3 protein. The sample has 560,000 or so distinct CDR3 sequences; 39% are singletons. Sequencing was done on a sample of peripheral blood or thyroid tissue (not recorded which). These receptors all stem from an adult man with Graves' hyperthyroidism.

The genes are TRBV6-5 and TRBJ1-2; TRBD1 might be the D (5 bases). The CDR3 contains 15 residues. Germline V gene sequence: CDR1 MNHEY, CDR2 SVGAGI. V lost 5 bases to trimming and J lost 4 bases, with 17 bases between them. The chain's CDR3 is CASSPVRQNIYGYTF. Here the CDR3 DNA reads TGTGCCAGCAGTCCTGTCCGACAGAACATCTATGGCTACACCTTC.

The chain joins TRBV7-8 to TRBJ2-6, with 9 nucleotides matching TRBD1. The CDR3 covers 18 residues. The V and J ends lost 1 base and 3 bases, in that order; junction bases with no gene match: 7. Germline CDR1 SGHVS, CDR2 FQNEAQ. For the CDR3, the DNA is TGTGCCAGCAGCTTAGTCCCCGGACAGGGGCTTGGGGCCAACGTCCTGACTTTC. Encoded protein: CASSLVPGQGLGANVLTF.

This clonotype was counted at least ten times. V is TRBV29-1 and J is TRBJ2-2; tentative D call: TRBD1 (5 bases). This CDR3 is 13 amino acids long. Germline lookup yields CDR1 SQVTM and CDR2 ANQGSEA. Between the trimmed V and J ends, which lost 7 bases and 2 bases, there was a span of 11 bases. CDR3 loop: CSGFRVNTGELFF. The CDR3 DNA sequence: TGCAGCGGCTTCAGGGTTAACACCGGGGAGCTGTTTTTT.

This clonotype was recorded a few times. The chain is built from TRBV6-6 and TRBJ2-7; D is undetermined. Germline V CDR1 and CDR2: MNHNY, SVGAGI (reference sequence). CDR3 length: 12 residues. V dropped 2 bases and J dropped 7 bases, with 9 bases sitting between them. The CDR3 region is CASSYLLREQYF. The CDR3 DNA sequence: TGTGCCAGCAGTTACCTGCTGAGGGAGCAGTACTTC.

V is TRBV12-3 or TRBV12-4 and J is TRBJ1-6; D is ambiguous. This CDR3 comprises 13 residues. Trimming removed 8 bases at V and 7 bases at J, with 12 bases between. CDR3 region: CASQLVGNSPLHF. Here the CDR3 DNA reads TGTGCCAGCCAGTTGGTAGGGAATTCACCCCTCCACTTT.

J is TRBJ2-1 and V is TRBV20-1, with 9 bases lining up with TRBD2. This CDR3 is 12 amino acids long. The germline V gene has CDR1 DFQATT and CDR2 SNEGSKA (reference sequence). V trimming: 6 bases; J trimming: 9 bases; junction bases outside the gene matches: 6. The CDR3 sequence: CSAKIAGVEQFF. The CDR3, as DNA: TGCAGTGCAAAGATAGCGGGGGTTGAGCAGTTCTTC.

This clonotype has ten or more counts. The chain is built from TRBV19 and TRBJ1-1, with TRBD1 identical over 7 bases. Per germline, CDR1 LNHDA and CDR2 SQIVND (reference sequence). CDR3 size: 15 residues. V shed 5 bases, J shed 6 bases, and the junction held 12 bases outside the gene matches. The CDR3 is CASSSYRGLVAEAFF. The CDR3 nucleotides read TGTGCCAGTAGTTCTTACAGGGGATTGGTCGCTGAAGCTTTCTTT.

Regarding this clonotype: The junction departs from the called germline gene at one end, perhaps through a read error. The chain has TRBV29-1 and TRBJ1-2; a possible D gene is TRBD1 (6 bases). This CDR3 is 10 amino acids long. Germline V lookup: CDR1 SQVTM, CDR2 ANQGSEA. CDR3 loop: CSLEGGGYTF. CDR3 in DNA: TGCAGCCTTGAGGGGGGTGGCTACACCTTC.

To note about this clonotype: At one of its ends the junction is not consistent with the germline gene, which may arise from a read error. V gene TRBV7-2 combines with J gene TRBJ2-5; no clear D gene. CDR1 and CDR2 from the germline V gene are SGHTA and FQGNSA. CDR3 length equals 12 residues. CDR3 region: CAGSLGLETQYF. CDR3 nucleotide sequence: TGTGCCGGCAGCTTAGGATTGGAGACCCAGTACTTC.

This clonotype has a count of ten or more. The V call is TRBV29-1, the J call TRBJ2-2, with D unclear. Germline V gives CDR1 SQVTM, CDR2 ANQGSEA. CDR3 length: 14 amino acids. The V end lost 7 bases, the J end lost 8 bases, and 20 bases lay between the germline ends. CDR3: CSGARARAPGELFF. The CDR3 DNA is TGCAGCGGGGCAAGGGCTCGAGCACCGGGGGAGCTGTTTTTT.

V gene TRBV29-1 combines with J gene TRBJ2-5; the D call may be TRBD1 or TRBD2 (6 bases each). Germline assignment: CDR1 SQVTM and CDR2 ANQGSEA. Trimming pared 4 bases from V and 5 bases from J, leaving 17 bases between. The length of the CDR3 is 14 residues. The CDR3 sequence is CSVVDPGASETQYF. The DNA of the CDR3 is TGCAGCGTTGTTGATCCGGGGGCATCGGAGACCCAGTACTTC.

The chain couples TRBV28 to TRBJ1-6; 12 nucleotides agree with TRBD1. Germline V gene lookup returns CDR1 MDHEN and CDR2 SYDVKM. The CDR3 is made up of 18 amino acids. V lost 2 bases and J lost 2; bases outside the gene matches: 4. The CDR3 DNA is TGTGCCAGCAGTTTAAGGGACAGGGGGCTAACCTATAATTCACCCCTCCACTTT. It specifies CASSLRDRGLTYNSPLHF.

The rearrangement joins TRBV29-1 to TRBJ2-3; D perhaps matches TRBD1 (5 bases). Germline assignment: CDR1 SQVTM and CDR2 ANQGSEA. This CDR3 has 14 amino acids. Trimming shortened V by 8 bases and J by 3 bases, and 18 bases separated the two germline ends. CDR3 in amino acids: CSTRPRGRTDTQYF. CDR3 coding DNA: TGCAGCACCCGCCCTAGGGGCCGGACAGATACGCAGTATTTT.

CDR3 residues: CSVELASGRAYEQYF. CDR3 nucleotides: TGCAGCGTTGAATTGGCTAGCGGGAGAGCGTACGAGCAGTACTTC. The rearrangement joins TRBV29-1 to TRBJ2-7; 10 nucleotides align to TRBD2. Germline CDR1 is SQVTM and CDR2 is ANQGSEA. The CDR3 runs to 15 residues. The V segment lost 2 bases and the J segment 4 bases; nucleotides outside the gene matches: 8.

The table lists this clonotype with a count of one. The gene calls are TRBV7-8 and TRBJ1-5; TRBD1 matches 8 bases. The CDR3 is made up of 16 amino acids. Germline CDR1 is SGHVS and CDR2 is FQNEAQ. V was pared by 8 bases and J by 3 bases, with 12 bases of the junction left unmatched. CDR3 DNA: TGTGCCAGCTCACCCGGGACAGGTTCGATCAATCAGCCCCAGCATTTT. Translating gives CASSPGTGSINQPQHF. The full variable domain, rest sourced from reference TRBV7-8 and TRBJ1-5, is GAGVSQSPRYKVAKRGQDVALRCDPISGHVSLFWYQQALGQGPEFLTYFQNEAQLDKSGLPSDRFFAERPEGSVSTLKIQRTQQEDSAVYLCASSPGTGSINQPQHFGDGTRLSIL.

This clonotype occurred many times. This chain joins TRBV2 and TRBJ1-2; D unresolved. The germline CDR1 and CDR2 sequences are SNHLY and FYNNEI. V was clipped by 1 base and J by 1 base, with 10 bases between them. The CDR3 totals 15 residues. The CDR3 spells CASSEGSHVNYGYTF. For the CDR3, the DNA is TGTGCCAGCAGTGAAGGTTCGCATGTTAACTATGGCTACACCTTC.